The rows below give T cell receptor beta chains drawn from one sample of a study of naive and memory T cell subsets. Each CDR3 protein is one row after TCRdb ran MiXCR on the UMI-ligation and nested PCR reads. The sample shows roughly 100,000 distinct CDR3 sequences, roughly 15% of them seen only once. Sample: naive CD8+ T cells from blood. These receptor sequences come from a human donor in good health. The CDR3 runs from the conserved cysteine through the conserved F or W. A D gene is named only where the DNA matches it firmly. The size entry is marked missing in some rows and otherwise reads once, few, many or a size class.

cdr3_aa: CASSLGVFTGELFF; cdr3_nt: TGTGCCAGCAGTCTGGGCGTTTTCACCGGGGAGCTGTTTTTT; clone_size: many; j_call: TRBJ2-2; v_call: TRBV12-3/TRBV12-4; d_call: NA
cdr3_aa: CASAGGSTDTQYF; cdr3_nt: TGTGCCAGCGCGGGCGGAAGCACAGATACGCAGTATTTT; clone_size: NA; j_call: TRBJ2-3; v_call: TRBV9; d_call: NA
cdr3_aa: CASGLVTVRLAGGPIYNEQFF; cdr3_nt: TGTGCTAGTGGTTTGGTAACTGTACGACTAGCGGGGGGGCCAATTTACAATGAGCAGTTCTTC; clone_size: many; j_call: TRBJ2-1; v_call: TRBV12-5; d_call: TRBD2
cdr3_aa: CASSPHPGELFF; cdr3_nt: TGTGCCAGCAGCCCGCATCCCGGGGAGCTGTTTTTT; clone_size: many; j_call: TRBJ2-2; v_call: TRBV11-3; d_call: NA
cdr3_aa: CASSPGTGFGATNEKLFF; cdr3_nt: TGTGCCAGCAGCCCAGGGACAGGGTTTGGTGCAACTAATGAAAAACTGTTTTTT; clone_size: NA; j_call: TRBJ1-4; v_call: TRBV14; d_call: TRBD1
cdr3_aa: CASSSTGQTSTDTQYF; cdr3_nt: TGCGCCAGCAGCTCAACCGGACAGACTAGCACAGATACGCAGTATTTT; clone_size: NA; j_call: TRBJ2-3; v_call: TRBV5-1; d_call: NA
cdr3_aa: CASSYRDSSNYGYTF; cdr3_nt: TGTGCCAGCAGTTACCGGGACAGTTCTAACTATGGCTACACCTTC; clone_size: many; j_call: TRBJ1-2; v_call: TRBV6-5; d_call: TRBD1
cdr3_aa: CSARLGHGGEWGYGYTF; cdr3_nt: TGCAGTGCTAGACTCGGCCACGGGGGGGAGTGGGGCTATGGCTACACCTTC; clone_size: few; j_call: TRBJ1-2; v_call: TRBV20-1; d_call: NA
cdr3_aa: CASSQDWPADTNMNTEAFF; cdr3_nt: TGCGCCAGCAGCCAAGATTGGCCGGCGGACACCAACATGAACACTGAAGCTTTCTTT; clone_size: few; j_call: TRBJ1-1; v_call: TRBV4-3; d_call: NA
cdr3_aa: CAISDRREGPRVYEQFF; cdr3_nt: TGTGCCATCAGTGATAGAAGGGAGGGCCCTCGGGTCTATGAGCAGTTCTTC; clone_size: few; j_call: TRBJ2-1; v_call: TRBV10-3; d_call: TRBD2
cdr3_aa: CASSLVAGSNTGELFF; cdr3_nt: TGTGCCAGCAGCTTAGTGGCTGGATCGAACACCGGGGAGCTGTTTTTT; clone_size: NA; j_call: TRBJ2-2; v_call: TRBV7-3; d_call: NA
cdr3_aa: CASSQEGSGSQPQHF; cdr3_nt: TGTGCCAGCAGCCAAGAAGGGTCAGGGAGTCAGCCCCAGCATTTT; clone_size: few; j_call: TRBJ1-5; v_call: TRBV4-2; d_call: NA
cdr3_aa: CATSRVTGTWETQYF; cdr3_nt: TGTGCCACCAGCAGAGTTACAGGGACCTGGGAGACCCAGTACTTC; clone_size: NA; j_call: TRBJ2-5; v_call: TRBV15; d_call: NA
cdr3_aa: CSVYHPVMGSTYEQYF; cdr3_nt: TGCAGTGTTTACCACCCCGTTATGGGGTCTACCTACGAGCAGTACTTC; clone_size: NA; j_call: TRBJ2-7; v_call: TRBV20-1; d_call: NA
cdr3_aa: CASSASPGGEQYF; cdr3_nt: TGTGCCAGCAGTGCATCCCCAGGCGGGGAGCAGTACTTC; clone_size: few; j_call: TRBJ2-7; v_call: TRBV6-1; d_call: NA
cdr3_aa: CASSVVDNLHEQFF; cdr3_nt: TGTGCCAGCAGCGTAGTGGACAATCTCCATGAGCAGTTCTTC; clone_size: NA; j_call: TRBJ2-1; v_call: TRBV9; d_call: NA
cdr3_aa: CASSLALAPQETQYF; cdr3_nt: TGTGCCAGCAGCCTCGCTCTAGCGCCCCAAGAGACCCAGTACTTC; clone_size: NA; j_call: TRBJ2-5; v_call: TRBV7-9; d_call: NA
cdr3_aa: CASSLSFPSPLHF; cdr3_nt: TGTGCCAGCAGTTTATCTTTTCCATCACCCCTCCACTTT; clone_size: many; j_call: TRBJ1-6; v_call: TRBV28; d_call: NA
cdr3_aa: CASREVVSSYNEQFF; cdr3_nt: TGTGCCAGCAGAGAGGTAGTGAGCTCCTACAATGAGCAGTTCTTC; clone_size: NA; j_call: TRBJ2-1; v_call: TRBV7-9; d_call: NA
cdr3_aa: CASTKRPGETQYF; cdr3_nt: TGTGCCAGCACCAAAAGGCCAGGCGAGACCCAGTACTTC; clone_size: few; j_call: TRBJ2-5; v_call: TRBV21-1; d_call: NA
cdr3_aa: CASSELTGGVNEQFF; cdr3_nt: TGTGCCAGCAGTGAGCTGACAGGAGGGGTGAATGAGCAGTTCTTC; clone_size: NA; j_call: TRBJ2-1; v_call: TRBV2; d_call: NA
cdr3_aa: CASALSGLGPYEQYF; cdr3_nt: TGTGCCAGCGCACTCTCGGGACTGGGGCCCTACGAGCAGTACTTC; clone_size: many; j_call: TRBJ2-7; v_call: TRBV6-2/TRBV6-3; d_call: NA
cdr3_aa: CASSDPGTGGAEGYTF; cdr3_nt: TGTGCCAGCAGTGATCCTGGGACAGGGGGCGCGGAAGGCTACACCTTC; clone_size: many; j_call: TRBJ1-2; v_call: TRBV25-1; d_call: TRBD1
cdr3_aa: CASSQTGTDYNSPLHF; cdr3_nt: TGCGCCAGCAGCCAAACCGGGACAGACTATAATTCACCCCTCCACTTT; clone_size: many; j_call: TRBJ1-6; v_call: TRBV4-3; d_call: TRBD1
cdr3_aa: CASSSKNRVWTEAFF; cdr3_nt: TGTGCCAGCAGCTCAAAAAACAGGGTATGGACTGAAGCTTTCTTT; clone_size: many; j_call: TRBJ1-1; v_call: TRBV13; d_call: NA
cdr3_aa: CASMGDPRGSNYGYTF; cdr3_nt: TGTGCCAGCATGGGGGACCCTAGGGGATCCAACTATGGCTACACCTTC; clone_size: many; j_call: TRBJ1-2; v_call: TRBV9; d_call: NA
cdr3_aa: CASSIGTGWYEQFF; cdr3_nt: TGTGCCAGTAGTATCGGGACAGGGTGGTATGAGCAGTTCTTC; clone_size: NA; j_call: TRBJ2-1; v_call: TRBV19; d_call: TRBD1
cdr3_aa: CAISDPRTTNEKLFF; cdr3_nt: TGTGCCATCAGTGACCCCAGGACAACTAATGAAAAACTGTTTTTT; clone_size: NA; j_call: TRBJ1-4; v_call: TRBV10-3; d_call: NA
cdr3_aa: CATSRDPGLSYEQYF; cdr3_nt: TGTGCCACCAGCAGAGATCCGGGCCTTTCCTACGAGCAGTACTTC; clone_size: many; j_call: TRBJ2-7; v_call: TRBV15; d_call: NA